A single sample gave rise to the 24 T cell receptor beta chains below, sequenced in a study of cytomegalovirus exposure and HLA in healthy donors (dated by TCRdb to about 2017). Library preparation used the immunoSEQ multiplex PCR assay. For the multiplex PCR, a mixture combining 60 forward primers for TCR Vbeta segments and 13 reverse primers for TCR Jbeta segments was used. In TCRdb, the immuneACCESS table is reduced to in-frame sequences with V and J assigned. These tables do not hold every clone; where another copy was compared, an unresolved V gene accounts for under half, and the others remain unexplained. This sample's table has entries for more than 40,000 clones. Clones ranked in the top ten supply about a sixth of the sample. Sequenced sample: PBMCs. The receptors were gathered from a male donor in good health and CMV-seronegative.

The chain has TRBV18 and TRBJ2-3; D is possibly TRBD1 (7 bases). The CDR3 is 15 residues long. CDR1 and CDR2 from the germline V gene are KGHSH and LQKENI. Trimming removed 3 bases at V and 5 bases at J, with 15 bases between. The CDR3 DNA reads TGTGCCAGCTCACCCGATTCAGGGGGGCAAGATACGCAGTATTTT. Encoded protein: CASSPDSGGQDTQYF. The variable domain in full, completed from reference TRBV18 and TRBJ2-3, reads NAGVMQNPRHLVRRRGQEARLRCSPMKGHSHVYWYRQLPEEGLKFMVYLQKENIIDESGMPKERFSAEFPKEGPSILRIQQVVRGDSAAYFCASSPDSGGQDTQYFGPGTRLTVL.

The CDR3 region is CASSYSTQGPYEQYF. CDR3 nucleotide sequence: TGTGCCAGCAGTTACTCGACACAGGGACCCTACGAGCAGTACTTC. The chain links TRBV6-5 to TRBJ2-7; possible D gene TRBD1, 6 bases. V lost 0 bases and J 2 bases, leaving 11 bases between the germline ends. This CDR3 region has 15 residues. Looked up from germline, CDR1 is MNHEY and CDR2 is SVGAGI.

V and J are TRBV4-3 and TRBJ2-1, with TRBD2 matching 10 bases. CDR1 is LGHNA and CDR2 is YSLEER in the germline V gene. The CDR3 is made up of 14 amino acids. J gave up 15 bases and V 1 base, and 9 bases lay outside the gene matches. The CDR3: CASSQVPAGGPRFF. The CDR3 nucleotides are TGCGCCAGCAGCCAAGTGCCAGCGGGGGGGCCTAGGTTCTTC.

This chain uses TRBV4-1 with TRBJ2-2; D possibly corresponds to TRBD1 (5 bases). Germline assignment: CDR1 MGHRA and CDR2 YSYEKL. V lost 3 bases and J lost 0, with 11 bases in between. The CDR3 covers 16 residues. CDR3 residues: CASSQATATNTGELFF. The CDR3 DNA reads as TGCGCCAGCAGCCAGGCGACAGCTACGAACACCGGGGAGCTGTTTTTT.

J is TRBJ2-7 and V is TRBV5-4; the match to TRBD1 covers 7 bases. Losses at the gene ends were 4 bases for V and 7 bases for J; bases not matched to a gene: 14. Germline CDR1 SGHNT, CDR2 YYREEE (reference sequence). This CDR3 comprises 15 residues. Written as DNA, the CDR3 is TGTGCCAGCAGCCACCCGGGACAGATCCCGAGGGAGCAGTACTTC. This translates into CASSHPGQIPREQYF. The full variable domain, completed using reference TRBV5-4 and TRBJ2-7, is ETGVTQSPTHLIKTRGQQVTLRCSSQSGHNTVSWYQQALGQGPQFIFQYYREEENGRGNFPPRFSGLQFPNYSSELNVNALELDDSALYLCASSHPGQIPREQYFGPGTRLTVT.

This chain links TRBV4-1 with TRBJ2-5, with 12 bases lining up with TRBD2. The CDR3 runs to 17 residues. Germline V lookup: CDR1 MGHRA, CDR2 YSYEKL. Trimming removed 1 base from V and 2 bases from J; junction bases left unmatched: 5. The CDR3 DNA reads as TGCGCCAGCAGCCAAGGGCACACTAGCGGGGGGCAAGAGACCCAGTACTTC. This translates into CASSQGHTSGGQETQYF.

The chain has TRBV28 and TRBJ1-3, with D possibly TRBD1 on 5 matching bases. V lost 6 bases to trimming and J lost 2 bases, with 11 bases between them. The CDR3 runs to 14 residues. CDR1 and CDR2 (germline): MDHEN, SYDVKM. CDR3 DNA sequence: TGTGCCAGCAGCCCCGGGGGAACTGGAAACACCATATATTTT. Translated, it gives CASSPGGTGNTIYF.

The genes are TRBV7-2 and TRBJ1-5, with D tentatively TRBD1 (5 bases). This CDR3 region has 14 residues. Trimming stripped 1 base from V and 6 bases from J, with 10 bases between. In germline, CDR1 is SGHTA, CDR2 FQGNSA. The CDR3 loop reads CASSLVQASQPQHF. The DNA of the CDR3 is TGTGCCAGCAGCTTAGTACAGGCAAGTCAGCCCCAGCATTTT.

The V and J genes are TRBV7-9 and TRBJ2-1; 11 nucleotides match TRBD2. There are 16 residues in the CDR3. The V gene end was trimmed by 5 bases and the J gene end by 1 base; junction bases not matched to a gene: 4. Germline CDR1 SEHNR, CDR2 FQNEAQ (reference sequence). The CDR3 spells CASSARLAGSYNEQFF. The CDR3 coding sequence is TGTGCCAGCAGCGCCAGACTAGCGGGGTCCTACAATGAGCAGTTCTTC.

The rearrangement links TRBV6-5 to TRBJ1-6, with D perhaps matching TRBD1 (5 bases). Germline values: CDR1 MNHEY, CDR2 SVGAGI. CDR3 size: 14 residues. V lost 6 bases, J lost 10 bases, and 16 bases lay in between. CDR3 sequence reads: CASSQGGVDSPLHF. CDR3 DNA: TGTGCCAGCAGCCAGGGAGGGGTGGACTCACCCCTCCACTTT.

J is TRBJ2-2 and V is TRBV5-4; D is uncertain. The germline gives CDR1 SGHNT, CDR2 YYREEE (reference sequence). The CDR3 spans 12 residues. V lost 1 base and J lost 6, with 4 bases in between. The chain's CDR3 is CASSLLPGELFF. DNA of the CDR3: TGTGCCAGCAGCTTGCTCCCCGGGGAGCTGTTTTTT.

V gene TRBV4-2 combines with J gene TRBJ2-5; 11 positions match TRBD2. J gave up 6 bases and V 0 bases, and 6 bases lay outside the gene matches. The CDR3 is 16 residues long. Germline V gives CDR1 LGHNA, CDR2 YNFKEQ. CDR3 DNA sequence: TGTGCCAGCAGCCAAGATGAGACTAGCGGGGCGAAGACCCAGTACTTC. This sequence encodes CASSQDETSGAKTQYF.

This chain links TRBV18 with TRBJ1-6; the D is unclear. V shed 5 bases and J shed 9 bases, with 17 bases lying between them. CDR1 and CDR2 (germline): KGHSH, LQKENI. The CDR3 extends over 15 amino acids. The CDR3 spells CASSADILGRSPLHF. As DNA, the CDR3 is TGTGCCAGCTCAGCCGACATCCTCGGCCGTTCACCCCTCCACTTT.

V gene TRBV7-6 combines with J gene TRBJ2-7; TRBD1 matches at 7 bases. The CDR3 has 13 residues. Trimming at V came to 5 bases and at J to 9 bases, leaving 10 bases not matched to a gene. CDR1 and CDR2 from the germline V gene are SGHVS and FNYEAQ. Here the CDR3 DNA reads TGTGCCAGCAGCCAGTCTACAGGGGCCGCGCAGTACTTC. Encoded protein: CASSQSTGAAQYF.

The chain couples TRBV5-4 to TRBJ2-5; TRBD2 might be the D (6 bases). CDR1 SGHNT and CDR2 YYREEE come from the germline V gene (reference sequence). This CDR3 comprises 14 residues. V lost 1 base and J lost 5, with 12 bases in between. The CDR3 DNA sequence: TGTGCCAGCAGCTTGAAGCTAGGGAGGGAGACCCAGTACTTC. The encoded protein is CASSLKLGRETQYF. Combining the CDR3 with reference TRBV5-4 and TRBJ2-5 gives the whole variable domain ETGVTQSPTHLIKTRGQQVTLRCSSQSGHNTVSWYQQALGQGPQFIFQYYREEENGRGNFPPRFSGLQFPNYSSELNVNALELDDSALYLCASSLKLGRETQYFGPGTRLLVL.

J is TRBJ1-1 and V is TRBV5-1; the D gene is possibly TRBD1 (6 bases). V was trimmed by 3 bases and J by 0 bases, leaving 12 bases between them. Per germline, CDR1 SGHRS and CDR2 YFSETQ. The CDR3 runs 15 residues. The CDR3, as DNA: TGCGCCAGCAGCTCCTCCGGGACACTGAACACTGAAGCTTTCTTT. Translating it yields CASSSSGTLNTEAFF.

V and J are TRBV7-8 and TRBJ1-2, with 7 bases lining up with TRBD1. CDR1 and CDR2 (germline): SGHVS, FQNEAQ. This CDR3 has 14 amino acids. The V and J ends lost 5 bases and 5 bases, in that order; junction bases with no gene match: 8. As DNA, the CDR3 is TGTGCCAGCAGCCCGGGGACAGAAACTTATGGCTACACCTTC. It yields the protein CASSPGTETYGYTF. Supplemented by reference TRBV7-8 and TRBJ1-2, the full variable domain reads GAGVSQSPRYKVAKRGQDVALRCDPISGHVSLFWYQQALGQGPEFLTYFQNEAQLDKSGLPSDRFFAERPEGSVSTLKIQRTQQEDSAVYLCASSPGTETYGYTFGSGTRLTVV.

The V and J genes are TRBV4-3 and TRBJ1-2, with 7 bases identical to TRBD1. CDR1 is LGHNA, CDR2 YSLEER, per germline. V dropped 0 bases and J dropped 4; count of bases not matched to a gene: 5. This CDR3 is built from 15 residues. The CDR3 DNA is TGCGCCAGCAGCCAAGATCCCAGGGGGACCTATGGCTACACCTTC. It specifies CASSQDPRGTYGYTF.

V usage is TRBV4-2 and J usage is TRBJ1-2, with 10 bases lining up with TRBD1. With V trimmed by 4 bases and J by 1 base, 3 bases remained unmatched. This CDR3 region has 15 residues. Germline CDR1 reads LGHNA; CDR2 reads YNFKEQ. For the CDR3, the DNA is TGTGCCAGCAGCCCCCGGGACAGGGGTAACTATGGCTACACCTTC. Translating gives CASSPRDRGNYGYTF.

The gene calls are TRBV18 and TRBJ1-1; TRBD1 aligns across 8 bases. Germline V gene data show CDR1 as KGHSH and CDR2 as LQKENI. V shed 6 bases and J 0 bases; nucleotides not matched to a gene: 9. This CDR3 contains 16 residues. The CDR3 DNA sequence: TGTGCCAGCTCGCGACAGGGACAGGCGATGAACACTGAAGCTTTCTTT. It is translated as CASSRQGQAMNTEAFF.

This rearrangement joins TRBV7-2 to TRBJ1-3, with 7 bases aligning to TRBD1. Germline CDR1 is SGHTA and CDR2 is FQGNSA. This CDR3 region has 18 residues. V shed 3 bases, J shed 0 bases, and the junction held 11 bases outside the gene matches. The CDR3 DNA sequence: TGTGCCAGCAGCTTTGTATTCTCGGGACAGTACTCTGGAAACACCATATATTTT. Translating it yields CASSFVFSGQYSGNTIYF.

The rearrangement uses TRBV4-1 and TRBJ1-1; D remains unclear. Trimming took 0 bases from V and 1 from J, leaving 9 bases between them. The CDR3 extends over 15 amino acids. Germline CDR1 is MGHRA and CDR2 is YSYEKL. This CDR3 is CASSQDLASNTEAFF. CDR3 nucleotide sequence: TGCGCCAGCAGCCAAGATCTGGCCTCGAACACTGAAGCTTTCTTT.

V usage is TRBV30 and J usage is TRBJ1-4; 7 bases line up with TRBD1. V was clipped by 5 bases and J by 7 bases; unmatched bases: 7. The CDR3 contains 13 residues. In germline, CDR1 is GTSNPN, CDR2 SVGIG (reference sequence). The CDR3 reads CAWDRERSEKLFF. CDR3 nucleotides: TGTGCCTGGGACAGGGAACGGTCTGAAAAACTGTTTTTT.

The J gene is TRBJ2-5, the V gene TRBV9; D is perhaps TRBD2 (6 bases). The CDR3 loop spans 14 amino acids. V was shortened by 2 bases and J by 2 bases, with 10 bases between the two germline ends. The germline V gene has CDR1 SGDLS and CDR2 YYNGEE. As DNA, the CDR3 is TGTGCCAGCAGCGTCGCGGGGCGACAAGAGACCCAGTACTTC. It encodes CASSVAGRQETQYF.